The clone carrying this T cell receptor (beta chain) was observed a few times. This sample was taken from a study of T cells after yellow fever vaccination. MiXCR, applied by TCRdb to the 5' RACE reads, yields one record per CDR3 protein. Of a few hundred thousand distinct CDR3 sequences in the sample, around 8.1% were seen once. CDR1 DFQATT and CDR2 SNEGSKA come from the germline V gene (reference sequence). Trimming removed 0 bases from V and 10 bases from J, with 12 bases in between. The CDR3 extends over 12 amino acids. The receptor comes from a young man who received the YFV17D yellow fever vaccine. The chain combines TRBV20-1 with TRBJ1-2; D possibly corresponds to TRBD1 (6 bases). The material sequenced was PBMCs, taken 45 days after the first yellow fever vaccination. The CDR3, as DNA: TGCAGTGCTAGAGAGTTTAGGGGGATCTACACCTTC. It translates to CSAREFRGIYTF.